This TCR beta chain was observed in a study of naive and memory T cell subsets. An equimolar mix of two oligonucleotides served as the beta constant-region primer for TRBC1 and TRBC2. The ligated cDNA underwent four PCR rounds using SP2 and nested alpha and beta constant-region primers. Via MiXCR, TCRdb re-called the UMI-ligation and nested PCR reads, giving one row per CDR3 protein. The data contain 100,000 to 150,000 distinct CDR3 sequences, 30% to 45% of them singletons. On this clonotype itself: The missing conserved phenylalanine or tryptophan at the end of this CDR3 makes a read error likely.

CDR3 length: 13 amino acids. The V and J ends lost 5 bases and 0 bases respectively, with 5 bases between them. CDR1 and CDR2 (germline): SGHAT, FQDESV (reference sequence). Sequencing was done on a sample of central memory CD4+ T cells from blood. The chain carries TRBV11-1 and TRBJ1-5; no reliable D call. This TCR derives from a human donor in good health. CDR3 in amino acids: CASSRNSNQPQHC. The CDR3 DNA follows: TGTGCCAGCAGCCGGAATAGCAATCAGCCCCAGCATTGT.